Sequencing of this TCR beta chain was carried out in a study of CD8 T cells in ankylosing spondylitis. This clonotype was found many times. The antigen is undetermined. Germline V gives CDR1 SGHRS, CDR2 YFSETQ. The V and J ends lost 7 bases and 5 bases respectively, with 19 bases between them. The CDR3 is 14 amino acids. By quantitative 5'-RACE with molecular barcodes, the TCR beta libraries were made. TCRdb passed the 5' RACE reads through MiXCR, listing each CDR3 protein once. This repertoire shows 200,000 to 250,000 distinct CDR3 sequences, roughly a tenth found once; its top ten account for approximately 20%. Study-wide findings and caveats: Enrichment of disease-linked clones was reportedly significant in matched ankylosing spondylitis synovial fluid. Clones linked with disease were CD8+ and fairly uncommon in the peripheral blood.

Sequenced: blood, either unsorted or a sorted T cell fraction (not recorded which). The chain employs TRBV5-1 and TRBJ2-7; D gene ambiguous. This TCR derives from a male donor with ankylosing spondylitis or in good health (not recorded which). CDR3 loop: CASALLEGSHEQYF. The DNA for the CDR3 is TGCGCCAGCGCCCTATTGGAAGGGTCCCACGAGCAGTACTTC.